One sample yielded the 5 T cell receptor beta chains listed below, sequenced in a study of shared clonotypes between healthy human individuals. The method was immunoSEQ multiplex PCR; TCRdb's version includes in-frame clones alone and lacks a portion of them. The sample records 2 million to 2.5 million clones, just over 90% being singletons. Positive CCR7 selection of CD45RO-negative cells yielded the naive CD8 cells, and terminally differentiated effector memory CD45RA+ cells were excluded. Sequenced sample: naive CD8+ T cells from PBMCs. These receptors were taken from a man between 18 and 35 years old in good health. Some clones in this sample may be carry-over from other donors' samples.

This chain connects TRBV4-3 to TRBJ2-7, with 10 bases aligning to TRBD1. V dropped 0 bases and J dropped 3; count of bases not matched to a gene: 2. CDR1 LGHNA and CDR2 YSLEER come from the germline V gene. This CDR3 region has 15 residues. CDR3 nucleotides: TGCGCCAGCAGCCAAGAGGGACAGGGGTTCTACGAGCAGTACTTC. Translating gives CASSQEGQGFYEQYF.

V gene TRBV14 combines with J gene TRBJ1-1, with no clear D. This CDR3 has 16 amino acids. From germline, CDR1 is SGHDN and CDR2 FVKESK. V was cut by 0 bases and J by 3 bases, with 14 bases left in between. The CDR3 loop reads CASSQEKPGRDTEAFF. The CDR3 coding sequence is TGTGCCAGCAGCCAAGAGAAACCAGGCCGAGACACTGAAGCTTTCTTT.

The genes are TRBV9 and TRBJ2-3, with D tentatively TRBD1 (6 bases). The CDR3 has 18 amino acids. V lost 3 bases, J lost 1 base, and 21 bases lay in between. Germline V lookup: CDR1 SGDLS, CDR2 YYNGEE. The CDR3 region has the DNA TGTGCCAGCAGCGCCCGAGGACAGATGGCCATCCGCACAGATACGCAGTATTTT. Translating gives CASSARGQMAIRTDTQYF.

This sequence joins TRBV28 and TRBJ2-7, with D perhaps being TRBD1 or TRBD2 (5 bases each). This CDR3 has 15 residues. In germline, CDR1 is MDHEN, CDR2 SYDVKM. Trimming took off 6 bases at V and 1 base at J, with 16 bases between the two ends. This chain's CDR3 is CASSETWWGSYEQYF. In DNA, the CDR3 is TGTGCCAGCAGCGAGACTTGGTGGGGGTCCTACGAGCAGTACTTC.

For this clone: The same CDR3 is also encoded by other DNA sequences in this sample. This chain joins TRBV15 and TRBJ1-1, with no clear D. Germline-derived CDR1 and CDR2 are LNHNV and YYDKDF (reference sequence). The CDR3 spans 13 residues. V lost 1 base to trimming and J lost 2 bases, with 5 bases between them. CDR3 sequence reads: CATSRAENTEAFF. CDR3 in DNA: TGTGCCACCAGCAGAGCTGAAAACACTGAAGCTTTCTTT.